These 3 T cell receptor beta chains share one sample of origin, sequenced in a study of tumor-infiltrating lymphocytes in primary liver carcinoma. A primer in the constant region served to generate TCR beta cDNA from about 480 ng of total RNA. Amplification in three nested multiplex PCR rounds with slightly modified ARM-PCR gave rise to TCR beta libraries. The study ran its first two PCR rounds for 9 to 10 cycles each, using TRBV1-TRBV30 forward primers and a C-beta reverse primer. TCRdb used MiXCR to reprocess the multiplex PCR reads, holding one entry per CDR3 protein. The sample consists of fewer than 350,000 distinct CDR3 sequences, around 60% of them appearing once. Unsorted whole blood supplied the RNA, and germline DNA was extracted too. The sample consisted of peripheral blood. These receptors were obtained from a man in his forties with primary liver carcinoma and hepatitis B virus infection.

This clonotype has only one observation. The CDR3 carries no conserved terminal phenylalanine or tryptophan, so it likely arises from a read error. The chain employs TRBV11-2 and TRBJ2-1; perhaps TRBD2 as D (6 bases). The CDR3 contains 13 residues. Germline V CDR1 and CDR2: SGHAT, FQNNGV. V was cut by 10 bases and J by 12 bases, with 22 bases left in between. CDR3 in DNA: TGTGCCATTAGCTTAGTGGTTTGGACTATGCAGTTCCTC. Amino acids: CAISLVVWTMQFL.

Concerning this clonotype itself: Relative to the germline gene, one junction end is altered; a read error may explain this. The CDR3 nucleotides are TGTGTCAGCAGCACCAATAACAATGAGCAGCCCTTC. It translates to CVSSTNNNEQPF. The chain joins TRBV11-1 to TRBJ2-1, with D uncertain. CDR3 length: 12 amino acids. Germline V gene lookup returns CDR1 SGHAT and CDR2 FQDESV (reference sequence).

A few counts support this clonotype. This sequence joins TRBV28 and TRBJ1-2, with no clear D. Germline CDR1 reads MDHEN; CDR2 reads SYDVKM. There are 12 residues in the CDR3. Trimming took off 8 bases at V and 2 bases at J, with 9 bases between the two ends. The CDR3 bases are TGTGCCAGCGGTTACGCCAACTATGGCTACACCTTC. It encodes CASGYANYGYTF.